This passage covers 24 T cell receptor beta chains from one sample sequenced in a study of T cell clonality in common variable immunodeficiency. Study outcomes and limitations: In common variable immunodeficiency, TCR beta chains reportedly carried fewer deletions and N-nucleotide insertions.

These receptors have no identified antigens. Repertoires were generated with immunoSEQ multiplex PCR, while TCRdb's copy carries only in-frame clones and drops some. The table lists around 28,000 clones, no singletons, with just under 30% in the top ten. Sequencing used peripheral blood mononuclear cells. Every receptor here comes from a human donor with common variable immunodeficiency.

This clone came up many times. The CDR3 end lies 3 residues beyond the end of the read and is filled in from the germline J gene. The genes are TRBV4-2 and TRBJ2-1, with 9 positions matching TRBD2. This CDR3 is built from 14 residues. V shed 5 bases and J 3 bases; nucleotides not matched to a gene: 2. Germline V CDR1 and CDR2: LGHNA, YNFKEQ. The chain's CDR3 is CASSSSGVYNEQFF. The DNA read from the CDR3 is TGTGCCAGCAGCTCTAGCGGGGTCTACAATGAG.

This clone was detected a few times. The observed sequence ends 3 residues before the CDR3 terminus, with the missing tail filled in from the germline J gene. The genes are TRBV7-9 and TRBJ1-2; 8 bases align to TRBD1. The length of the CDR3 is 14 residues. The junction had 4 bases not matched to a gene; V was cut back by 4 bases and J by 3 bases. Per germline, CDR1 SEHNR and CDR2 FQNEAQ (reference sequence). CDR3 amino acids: CASSSRGRDYGYTF. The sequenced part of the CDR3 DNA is TGTGCCAGCAGCTCCAGGGGGCGCGACTATGGC.

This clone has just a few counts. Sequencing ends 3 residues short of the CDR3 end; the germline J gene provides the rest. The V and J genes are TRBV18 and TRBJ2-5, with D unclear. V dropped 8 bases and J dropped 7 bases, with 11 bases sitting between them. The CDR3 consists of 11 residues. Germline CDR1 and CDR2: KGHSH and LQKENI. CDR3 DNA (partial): TGTGCCAGCCACGACACTGGGACC. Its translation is CASHDTGT. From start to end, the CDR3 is CASHDTGTQYF.

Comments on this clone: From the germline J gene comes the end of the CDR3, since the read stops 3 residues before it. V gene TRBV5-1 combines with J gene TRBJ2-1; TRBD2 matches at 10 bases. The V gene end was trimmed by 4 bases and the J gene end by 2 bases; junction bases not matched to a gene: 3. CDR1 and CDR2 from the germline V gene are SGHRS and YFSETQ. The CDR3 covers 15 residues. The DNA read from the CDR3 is TGCGCCAGCAGCATAGCGGGGGGCACCTACAATGAG. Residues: CASSIAGGTYNE. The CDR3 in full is CASSIAGGTYNEQFF.

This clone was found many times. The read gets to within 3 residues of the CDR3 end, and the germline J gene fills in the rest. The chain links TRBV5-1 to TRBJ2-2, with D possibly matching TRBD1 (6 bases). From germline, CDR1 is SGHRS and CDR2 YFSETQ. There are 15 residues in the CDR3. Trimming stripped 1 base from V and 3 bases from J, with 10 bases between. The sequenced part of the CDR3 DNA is TGCGCCAGCAGCTTGCGGGCAGGGGACACCGGGGAG. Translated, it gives CASSLRAGDTGE. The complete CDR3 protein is CASSLRAGDTGELFF.

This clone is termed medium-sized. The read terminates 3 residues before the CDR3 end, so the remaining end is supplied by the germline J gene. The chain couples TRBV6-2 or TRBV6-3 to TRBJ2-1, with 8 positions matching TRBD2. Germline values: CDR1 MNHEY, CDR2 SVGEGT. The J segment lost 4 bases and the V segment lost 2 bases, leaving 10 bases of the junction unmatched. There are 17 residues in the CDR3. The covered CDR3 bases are TGTGCCAGCAGTTACCCAGTAGGCGGGGGGCATTACAATGAG. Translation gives CASSYPVGGGHYNE. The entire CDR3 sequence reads CASSYPVGGGHYNEQFF.

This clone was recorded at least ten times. The DNA read from the CDR3 is TGTGCCAGCAGCCCCCGAAGGGAAAAA. It codes for CASSPRREK. The CDR3, in full, reads CASSPRREKLFF. V is TRBV11-2 and J is TRBJ1-4; unclear D gene. The missing CDR3 end, 3 residues past where the read stops, is filled in from the germline J gene. Germline lookup yields CDR1 SGHAT and CDR2 FQNNGV. The CDR3 runs to 12 residues. V dropped 5 bases and J dropped 8 bases, with 9 bases sitting between them.

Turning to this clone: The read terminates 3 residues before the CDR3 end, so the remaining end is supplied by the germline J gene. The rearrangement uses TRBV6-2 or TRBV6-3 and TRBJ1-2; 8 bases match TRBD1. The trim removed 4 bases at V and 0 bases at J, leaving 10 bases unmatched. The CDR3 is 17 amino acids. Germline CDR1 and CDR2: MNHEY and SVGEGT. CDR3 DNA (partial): TGTGCCAGCAGTTGGATCCCGGGACAGGCAACTAACTATGGC. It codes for CASSWIPGQATNYG. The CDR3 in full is CASSWIPGQATNYGYTF.

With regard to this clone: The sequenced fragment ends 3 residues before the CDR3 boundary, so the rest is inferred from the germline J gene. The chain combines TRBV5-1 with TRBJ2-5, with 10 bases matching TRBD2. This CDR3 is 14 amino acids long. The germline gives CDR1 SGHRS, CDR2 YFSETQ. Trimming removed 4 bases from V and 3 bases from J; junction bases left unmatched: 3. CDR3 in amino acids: CASSQTSGKETQYF. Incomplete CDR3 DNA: TGCGCCAGCAGCCAAACTAGCGGGAAAGAGACC.

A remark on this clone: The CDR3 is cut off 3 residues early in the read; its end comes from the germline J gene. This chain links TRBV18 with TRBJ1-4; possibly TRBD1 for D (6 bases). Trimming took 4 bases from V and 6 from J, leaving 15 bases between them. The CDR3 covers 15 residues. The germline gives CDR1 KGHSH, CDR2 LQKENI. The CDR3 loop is CASSRSTGGDEKLFF. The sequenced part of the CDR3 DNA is TGTGCCAGCTCACGATCGACAGGCGGTGATGAAAAA.

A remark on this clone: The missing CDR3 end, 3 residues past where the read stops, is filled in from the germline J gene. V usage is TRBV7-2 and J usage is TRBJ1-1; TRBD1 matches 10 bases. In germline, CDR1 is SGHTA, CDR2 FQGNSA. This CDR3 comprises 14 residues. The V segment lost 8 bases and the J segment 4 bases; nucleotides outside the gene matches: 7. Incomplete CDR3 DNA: TGTGCCAGCCTAAGACAGGGGGCGAGCACTGAA. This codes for CASLRQGASTE. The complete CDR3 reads CASLRQGASTEAFF.

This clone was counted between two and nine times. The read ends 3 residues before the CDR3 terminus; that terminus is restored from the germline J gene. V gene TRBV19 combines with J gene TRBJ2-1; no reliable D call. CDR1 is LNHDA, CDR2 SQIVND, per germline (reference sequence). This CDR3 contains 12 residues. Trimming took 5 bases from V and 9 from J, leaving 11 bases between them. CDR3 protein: CASSVHRAEQFF. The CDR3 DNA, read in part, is TGTGCCAGTAGTGTGCACAGAGCTGAG.

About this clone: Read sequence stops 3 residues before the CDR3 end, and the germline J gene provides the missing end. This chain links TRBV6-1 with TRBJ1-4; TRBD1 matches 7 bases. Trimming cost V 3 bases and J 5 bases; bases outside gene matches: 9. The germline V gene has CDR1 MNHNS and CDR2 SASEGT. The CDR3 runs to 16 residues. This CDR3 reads CASSEQPGQLNEKLFF. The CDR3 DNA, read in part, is TGTGCCAGCAGTGAGCAACCGGGACAGCTGAATGAAAAA.

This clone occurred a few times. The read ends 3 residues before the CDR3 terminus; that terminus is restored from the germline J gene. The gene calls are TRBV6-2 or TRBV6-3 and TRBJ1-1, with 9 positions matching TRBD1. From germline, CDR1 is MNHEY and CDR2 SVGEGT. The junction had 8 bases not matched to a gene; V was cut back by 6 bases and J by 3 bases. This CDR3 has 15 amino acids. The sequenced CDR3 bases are TGTGCCAGCAGACAACCCCGGACAGGGGACACTGAA. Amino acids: CASRQPRTGDTE. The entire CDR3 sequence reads CASRQPRTGDTEAFF.

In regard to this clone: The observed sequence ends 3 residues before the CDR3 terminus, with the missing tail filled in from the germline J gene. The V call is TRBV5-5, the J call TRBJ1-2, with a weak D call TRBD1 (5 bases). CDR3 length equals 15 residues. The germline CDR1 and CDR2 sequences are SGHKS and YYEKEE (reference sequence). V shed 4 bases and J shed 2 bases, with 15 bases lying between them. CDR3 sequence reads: CASSPGGGTNYGYTF. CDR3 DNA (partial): TGTGCCAGCAGCCCGGGGGGTGGGACCAACTATGGC.

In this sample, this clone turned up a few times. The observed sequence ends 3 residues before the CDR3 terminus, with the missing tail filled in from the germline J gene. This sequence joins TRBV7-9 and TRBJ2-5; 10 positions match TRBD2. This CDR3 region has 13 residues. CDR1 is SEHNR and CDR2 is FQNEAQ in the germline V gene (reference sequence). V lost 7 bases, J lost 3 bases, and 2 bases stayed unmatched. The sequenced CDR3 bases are TGTGCCAGCACCGGGACTAGCGAAGAGACC. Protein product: CASTGTSEET. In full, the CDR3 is CASTGTSEETQYF.

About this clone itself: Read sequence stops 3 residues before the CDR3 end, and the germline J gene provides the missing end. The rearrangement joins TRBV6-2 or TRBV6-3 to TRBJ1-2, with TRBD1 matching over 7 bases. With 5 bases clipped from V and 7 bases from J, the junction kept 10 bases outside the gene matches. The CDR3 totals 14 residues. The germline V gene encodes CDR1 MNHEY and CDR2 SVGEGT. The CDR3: CASSPVTGKFGYTF. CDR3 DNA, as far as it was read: TGTGCCAGCAGTCCAGTGACAGGGAAGTTTGGC.

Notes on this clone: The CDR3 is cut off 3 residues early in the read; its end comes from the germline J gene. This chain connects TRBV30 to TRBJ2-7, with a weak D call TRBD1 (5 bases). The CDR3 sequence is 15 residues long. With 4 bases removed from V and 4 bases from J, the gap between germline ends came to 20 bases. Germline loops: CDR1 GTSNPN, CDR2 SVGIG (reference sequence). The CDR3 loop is CAWTGLGASGYEQYF. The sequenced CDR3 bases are TGTGCCTGGACCGGGCTAGGGGCCAGTGGTTACGAG.

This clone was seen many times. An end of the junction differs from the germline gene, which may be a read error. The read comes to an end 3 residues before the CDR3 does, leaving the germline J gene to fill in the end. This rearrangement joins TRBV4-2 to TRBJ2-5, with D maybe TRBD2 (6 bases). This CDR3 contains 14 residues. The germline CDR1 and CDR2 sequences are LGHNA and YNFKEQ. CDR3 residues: CASSQKRGRETQYF. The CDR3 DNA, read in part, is TGCGCCAGCAGCCAAAAACGGGGGAGAGAGACC.

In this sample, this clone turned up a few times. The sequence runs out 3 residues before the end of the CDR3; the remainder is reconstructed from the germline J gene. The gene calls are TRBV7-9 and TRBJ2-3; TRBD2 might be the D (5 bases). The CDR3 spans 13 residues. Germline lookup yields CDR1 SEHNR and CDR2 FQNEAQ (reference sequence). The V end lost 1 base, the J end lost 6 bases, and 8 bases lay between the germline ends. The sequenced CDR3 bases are TGTGCCAGCAGCTTAGTTCCGGGGGATACG. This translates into CASSLVPGDT. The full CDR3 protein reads CASSLVPGDTQYF.

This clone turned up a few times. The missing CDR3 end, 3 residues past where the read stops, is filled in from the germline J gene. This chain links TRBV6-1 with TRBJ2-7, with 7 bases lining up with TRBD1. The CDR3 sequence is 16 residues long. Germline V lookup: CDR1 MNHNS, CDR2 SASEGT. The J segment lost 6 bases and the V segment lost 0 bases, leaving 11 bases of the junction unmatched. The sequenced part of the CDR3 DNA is TGTGCCAGCAGTGAAGCGCTTTTAGGGGGCGGACGCGAG. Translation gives CASSEALLGGGRE. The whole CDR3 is CASSEALLGGGREQYF.

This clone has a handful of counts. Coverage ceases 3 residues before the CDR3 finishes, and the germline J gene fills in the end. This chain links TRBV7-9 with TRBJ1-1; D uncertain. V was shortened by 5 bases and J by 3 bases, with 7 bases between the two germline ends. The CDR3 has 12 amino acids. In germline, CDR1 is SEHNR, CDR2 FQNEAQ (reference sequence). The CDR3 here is CASSPGDTEAFF. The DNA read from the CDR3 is TGTGCCAGCAGCCCCGGGGACACTGAA.

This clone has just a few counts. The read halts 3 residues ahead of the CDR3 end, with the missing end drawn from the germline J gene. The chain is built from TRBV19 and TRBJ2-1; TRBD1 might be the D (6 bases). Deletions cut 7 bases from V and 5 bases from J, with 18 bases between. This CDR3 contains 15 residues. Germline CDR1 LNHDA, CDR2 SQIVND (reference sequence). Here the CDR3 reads CASTPLLRGNNEQFF. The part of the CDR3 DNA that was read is TGTGCCAGTACCCCCCTCCTGAGGGGGAACAATGAG.

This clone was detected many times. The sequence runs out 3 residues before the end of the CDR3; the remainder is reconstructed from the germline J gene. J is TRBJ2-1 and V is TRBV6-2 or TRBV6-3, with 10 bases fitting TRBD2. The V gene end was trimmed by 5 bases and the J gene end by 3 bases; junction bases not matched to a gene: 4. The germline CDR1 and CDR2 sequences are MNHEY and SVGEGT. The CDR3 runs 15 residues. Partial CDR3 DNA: TGTGCCAGCAGTCCTAGCGGGGGCTACTACAATGAG. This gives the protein CASSPSGGYYNE. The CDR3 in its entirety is CASSPSGGYYNEQFF.